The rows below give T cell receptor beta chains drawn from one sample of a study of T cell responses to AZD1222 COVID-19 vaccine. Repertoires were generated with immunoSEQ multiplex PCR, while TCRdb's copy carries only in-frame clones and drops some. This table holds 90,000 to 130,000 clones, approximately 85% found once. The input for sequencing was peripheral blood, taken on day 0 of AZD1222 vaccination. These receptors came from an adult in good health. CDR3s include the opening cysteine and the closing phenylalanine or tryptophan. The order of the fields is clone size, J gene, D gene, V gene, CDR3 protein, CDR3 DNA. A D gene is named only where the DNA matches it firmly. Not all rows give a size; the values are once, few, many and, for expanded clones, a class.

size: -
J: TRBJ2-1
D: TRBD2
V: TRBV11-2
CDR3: CASSLLRGRRVREQFF
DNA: TGTGCCAGCAGCCTCCTACGCGGGAGGAGGGTACGTGAGCAGTTCTTC

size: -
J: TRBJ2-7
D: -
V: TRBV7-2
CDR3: CASSLGGTRALYEQYF
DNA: TGTGCCAGCAGCTTAGGGGGGACTCGCGCCCTCTACGAGCAGTACTTC

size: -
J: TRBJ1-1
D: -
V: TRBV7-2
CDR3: CASIPGSMNTEAFF
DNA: TGTGCCAGCATCCCCGGAAGCATGAACACTGAAGCTTTCTTT

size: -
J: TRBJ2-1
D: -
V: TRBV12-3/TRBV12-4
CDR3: CASSPLNNEQFF
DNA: TGTGCCAGCAGCCCTCTCAACAATGAGCAGTTCTTC

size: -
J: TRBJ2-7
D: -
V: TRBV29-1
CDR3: CSVGLQAGGSYEQYF
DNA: TGCAGCGTGGGTCTCCAGGCTGGAGGGTCCTACGAGCAGTACTTC

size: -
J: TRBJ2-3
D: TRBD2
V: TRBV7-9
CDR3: CASGAGRTSGVSDTQYF
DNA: TGTGCCAGCGGCGCCGGTAGGACTAGCGGGGTATCAGATACGCAGTATTTT

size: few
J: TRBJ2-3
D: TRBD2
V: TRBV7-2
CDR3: CASSLRTSPSDTQYF
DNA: TGTGCCAGCAGCCTCAGGACTAGTCCCTCGGATACGCAGTATTTT

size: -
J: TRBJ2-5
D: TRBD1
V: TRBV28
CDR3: CASSKVQGIQAKTQYF
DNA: TGTGCCAGCAGCAAAGTACAGGGGATTCAGGCCAAGACCCAGTACTTC

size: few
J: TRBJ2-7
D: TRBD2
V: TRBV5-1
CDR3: CASSLADPSGSHEQYF
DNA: TGCGCCAGCAGCTTGGCGGACCCTAGCGGGAGCCACGAGCAGTACTTC

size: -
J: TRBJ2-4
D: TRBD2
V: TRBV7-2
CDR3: CASSLGLAGVKNIQYF
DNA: TGTGCCAGCAGCCTGGGACTAGCGGGGGTTAAAAACATTCAGTACTTC

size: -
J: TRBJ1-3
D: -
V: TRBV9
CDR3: CASSATGISGNTIYF
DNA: TGTGCCAGCAGCGCAACAGGGATTTCTGGAAACACCATATATTTT

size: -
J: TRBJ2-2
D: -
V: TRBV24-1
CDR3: CATSDSKTGSGTGELFF
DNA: TGTGCCACCAGTGACTCTAAGACAGGTTCGGGCACCGGGGAGCTGTTTTTT

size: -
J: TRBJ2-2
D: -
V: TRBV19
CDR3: CASSIAGGNTGELFF
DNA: TGTGCCAGTAGTATAGCCGGGGGAAACACCGGGGAGCTGTTTTTT

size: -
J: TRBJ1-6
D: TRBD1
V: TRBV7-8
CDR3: CASSIGQGSGNSPLHF
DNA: TGTGCCAGCAGCATTGGACAGGGGTCTGGTAATTCACCCCTCCACTTT

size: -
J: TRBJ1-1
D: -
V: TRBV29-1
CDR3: CSVEDQGITEAFF
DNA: TGCAGCGTTGAAGACCAGGGTATCACTGAAGCTTTCTTT

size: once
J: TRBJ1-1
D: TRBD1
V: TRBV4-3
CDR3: CASSQDRQGAFVTEAFF
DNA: TGCGCCAGCAGCCAAGATCGGCAGGGGGCGTTTGTCACTGAAGCTTTCTTT